This T cell receptor (beta chain) was recorded in a study of blood T cell repertoires in COVID-19. As for the study in general: Samples of COVID-19 (acute and convalescent) were obtained from the United States, Italy and Spain. From T cells, B-cell-depleted T cells, or PBMCs came the material, which was cDNA or gDNA.

In the study's own analysis: Reference gene primers were amplified, and this amplification served to estimate nucleated cell counts. Only in-frame clones appear in the TCRdb table, and some are missing; sequencing was by immunoSEQ multiplex PCR. The V and J calls and clone size come from that table; D and trimming were worked out from the DNA. Of some 300,000 clones listed, around nine tenths are singletons. The CDR3 runs 13 residues. The V gene lost 7 bases and the J gene lost 7 bases, with 11 bases spanning the gap. Germline assignment: CDR1 SEHNR and CDR2 FQNEAQ (reference sequence). The sequence was collected from a man between 65 and 80 years old with acute or convalescent COVID-19. V gene TRBV7-9 combines with J gene TRBJ1-6; a possible D gene is TRBD1 (6 bases). The sample taken for sequencing was peripheral blood. The CDR3 sequence: CASTGQLNSPLHF. The CDR3, as DNA: TGTGCCAGCACCGGACAGCTGAATTCACCCCTCCACTTT.